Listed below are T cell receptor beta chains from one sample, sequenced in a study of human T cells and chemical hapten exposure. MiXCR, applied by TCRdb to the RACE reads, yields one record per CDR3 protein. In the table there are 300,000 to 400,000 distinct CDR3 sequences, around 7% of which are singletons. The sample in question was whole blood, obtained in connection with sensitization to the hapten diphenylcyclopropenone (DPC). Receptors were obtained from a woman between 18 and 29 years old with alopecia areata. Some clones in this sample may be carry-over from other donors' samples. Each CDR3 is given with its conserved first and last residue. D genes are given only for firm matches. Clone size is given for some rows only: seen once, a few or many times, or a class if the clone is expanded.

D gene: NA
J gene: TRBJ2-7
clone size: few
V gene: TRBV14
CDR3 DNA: TGTGCCAGCAGCCAATTTGCCGCTTTACCCTACGAGCAGTACTTC
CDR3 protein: CASSQFAALPYEQYF

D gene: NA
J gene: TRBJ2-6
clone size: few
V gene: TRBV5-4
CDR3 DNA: TGTGCCAGCAGCAAGGACGGACCGGCCTCTGGGGCCAACGTCCTGACTTTC
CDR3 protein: CASSKDGPASGANVLTF

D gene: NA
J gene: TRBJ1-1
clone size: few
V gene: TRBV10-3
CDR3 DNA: TGTGCCATCAGTGGGCTACAGGGTATGAATACTGAAGCTTTCTTT
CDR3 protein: CAISGLQGMNTEAFF

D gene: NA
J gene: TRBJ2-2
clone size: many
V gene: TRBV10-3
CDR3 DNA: TGTGCCATCAGTGAGTTGGCAGGGAACACCGGGGAGCTGTTTTTT
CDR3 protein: CAISELAGNTGELFF

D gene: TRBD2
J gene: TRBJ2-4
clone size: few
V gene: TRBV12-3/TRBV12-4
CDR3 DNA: TGTGCCAGCAGTTCCTCCTCAAGCGGGGGGCGGGCAAACATTCAGTACTTC
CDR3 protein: CASSSSSSGGRANIQYF

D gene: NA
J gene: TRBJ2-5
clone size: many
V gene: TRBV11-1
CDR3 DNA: TGTGCCAGCAGCTTATGGGGTCTTCGACAGGGAGGAGGGGAGACCCAGTACTTC
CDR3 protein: CASSLWGLRQGGGETQYF

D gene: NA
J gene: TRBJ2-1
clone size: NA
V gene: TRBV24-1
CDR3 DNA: TGTGCCACCTGTGACGGTACGCAGGGATGGAATGAGCAGTTCTTC
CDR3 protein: CATCDGTQGWNEQFF

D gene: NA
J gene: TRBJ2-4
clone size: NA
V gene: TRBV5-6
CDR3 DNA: TGTGCCAGCAGCTTGGCGACAGCTTTAGGAAACATTCAGTACTTC
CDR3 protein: CASSLATALGNIQYF

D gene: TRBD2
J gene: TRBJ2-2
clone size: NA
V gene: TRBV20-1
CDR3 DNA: TGCAGTGCCCCCGTCGCTAGCGGGGCCGGGGAGCTGTTTTTT
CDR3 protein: CSAPVASGAGELFF

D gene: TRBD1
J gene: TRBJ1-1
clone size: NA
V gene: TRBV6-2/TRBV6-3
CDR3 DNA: TGTGCCGGCGCGCAGGGGGCTGAAGCTTTCTTT
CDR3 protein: CAGAQGAEAFF

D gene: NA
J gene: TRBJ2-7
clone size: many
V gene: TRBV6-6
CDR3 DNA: TGTGCCAGCAGTTACAGGGACGAGCAGTACTTC
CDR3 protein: CASSYRDEQYF

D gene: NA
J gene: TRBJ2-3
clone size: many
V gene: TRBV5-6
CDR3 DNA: TGTGCCAGCAGCTTTCAAACGATGGGCACAGATACGCAGTATTTT
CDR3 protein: CASSFQTMGTDTQYF

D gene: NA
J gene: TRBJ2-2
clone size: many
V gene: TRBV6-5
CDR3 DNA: TGTGCCAGCGGGACGAACACCGGGGAGCTGTTTTTT
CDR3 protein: CASGTNTGELFF

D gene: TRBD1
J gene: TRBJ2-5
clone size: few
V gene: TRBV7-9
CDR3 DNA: TGTGCCAGCAGCTCGGGCGAGTTGGTCAGGGGGCTAGAAGAGACCCAGTACTTC
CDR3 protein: CASSSGELVRGLEETQYF

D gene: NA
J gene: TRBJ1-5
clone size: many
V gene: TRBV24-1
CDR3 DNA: TGTGAGGGAGATGGGCAGCCCCAGCATTTT
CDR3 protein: CEGDGQPQHF

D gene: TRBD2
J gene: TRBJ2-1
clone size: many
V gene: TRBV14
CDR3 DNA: TGTGCCAGCAGCCAAGTTAGCGGGGGGTCGTGGGAGCAGTTCTTC
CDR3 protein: CASSQVSGGSWEQFF

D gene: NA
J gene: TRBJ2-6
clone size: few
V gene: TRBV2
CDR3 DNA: TGTGCCAGCAGCCAACAACCCTCTGGGGCCAACGTCCTGACTTTC
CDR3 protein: CASSQQPSGANVLTF

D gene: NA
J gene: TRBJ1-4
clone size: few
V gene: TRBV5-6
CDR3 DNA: TGTGCCAGCAGCCAAGAAGAGTTTAATGAAAAACTGTTTTTT
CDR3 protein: CASSQEEFNEKLFF

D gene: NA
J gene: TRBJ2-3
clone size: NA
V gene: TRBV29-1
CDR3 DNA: TGCAGCGGACTCATAGACGGGGCGCCGACAGATACGCAGTATTTT
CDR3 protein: CSGLIDGAPTDTQYF

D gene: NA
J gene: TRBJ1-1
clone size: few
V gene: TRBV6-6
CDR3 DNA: TGTGCCAGCGGGGGTCAGAGTAACACTGAAGCTTTCTTT
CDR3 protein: CASGGQSNTEAFF

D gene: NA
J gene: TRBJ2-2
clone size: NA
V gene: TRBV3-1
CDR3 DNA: TGTGCCAGCAGCCAATCTTACCCCCCGAGGGACACCGGGGAGCTGTTTTTT
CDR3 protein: CASSQSYPPRDTGELFF

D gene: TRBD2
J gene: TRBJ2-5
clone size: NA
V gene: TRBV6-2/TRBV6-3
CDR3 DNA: TGTGCCAGCAGCAAGACTAGCGGCCAAGAGACCCAGTACTTC
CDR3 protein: CASSKTSGQETQYF

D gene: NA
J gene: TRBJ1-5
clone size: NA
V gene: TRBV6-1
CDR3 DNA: TGTGCCAGCACTCCGGCGGACAGACTACCGGGCAATCAGCCCCAGCATTTT
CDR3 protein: CASTPADRLPGNQPQHF

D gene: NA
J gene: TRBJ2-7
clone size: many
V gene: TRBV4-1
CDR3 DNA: TGCGCCAGCAGCCAAGGAGCCCAGGGAAACGAGCAGTACTTC
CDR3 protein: CASSQGAQGNEQYF

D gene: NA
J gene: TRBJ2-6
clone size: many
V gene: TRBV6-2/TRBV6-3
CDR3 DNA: TGTGCCAGCAGTTACGAGGCCTCTGGGGCCAACGTCCTGACTTTC
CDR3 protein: CASSYEASGANVLTF

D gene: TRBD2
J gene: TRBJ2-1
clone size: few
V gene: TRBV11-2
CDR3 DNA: TGTGCCACCCTGCCACGAGCCCGGGGGGAAGGTGAGCAGTTCTTC
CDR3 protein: CATLPRARGEGEQFF